The T cell receptor beta chain under discussion was sequenced for a study of CD8+ T cells in alopecia areata. Whole-study results and caveats: Scalp sequencing captures resident alphabeta T cells of normal skin too.

Note on this clone: Antigen specificity is unknown.

cDNA reverse transcribed from extracted RNA served as the sequencing template. TCRdb keeps only in-frame clones here, not all; method: immunoSEQ multiplex PCR. The sample lists some 150,000 clones, about 56% occurring once. Treatment meaning: oral pan-JAK inhibitor, 5-10 mg twice daily. The receptor was derived from a human donor with alopecia areata. The source material was CD8+ T cells sorted from blood, sampled at week 4, from a patient treated with tofacitinib.

The CDR3 DNA sequence: TGCGCCAGCAGCACTCGGGGGGGTCTAGAGCCCCAGCATTTT. This gives the protein CASSTRGGLEPQHF. This rearrangement joins TRBV5-1 to TRBJ1-5, with a tentative D call TRBD1 (5 bases). The germline V gene encodes CDR1 SGHRS and CDR2 YFSETQ. Trimming pared 4 bases from V and 8 bases from J, leaving 16 bases between. The CDR3 covers 14 residues.